This T cell receptor (beta chain) stems from a study of tumor and adjacent non-tumor tissue in lung cancer. No cell sorting was done before RNA was extracted from the tissue. A modified ARM-PCR protocol with three rounds of nested PCR amplified TCRbeta. Via MiXCR, TCRdb re-called the multiplex PCR reads, giving one row per CDR3 protein. The sample lists roughly 220,000 distinct CDR3 sequences, 71% occurring once. This clonotype came up many times. The CDR3 spans 13 residues. From germline, CDR1 is SQVTM and CDR2 ANQGSEA. Trimming left V 4 bases short and J 4 bases short, with 12 bases between. This clonotype was obtained from a man aged 55-75 years with non-small cell lung cancer. This chain joins TRBV29-1 and TRBJ2-3, with D perhaps TRBD1 (6 bases). Sample: lung tumor tissue. CDR3 region: CSVVYRDPDTQYF. The CDR3 coding sequence is TGCAGCGTTGTTTACAGGGACCCAGATACGCAGTATTTT.